These T cell receptor beta chains were read from a single sample in a study of T cell responses to AZD1222 COVID-19 vaccine. TCRdb's table, derived via immunoSEQ multiplex PCR, lists solely in-frame clones and lacks some. There are roughly 150,000 clones in the sample; roughly 90% occur only once, and more than 1.4% lies in the top ten. Source: peripheral blood, taken on day 0 of AZD1222 vaccination. These TCRs come from an adult in good health. CDR3s include the opening cysteine and the closing phenylalanine or tryptophan. D genes are given only for firm matches. The size entry is marked missing in some rows and otherwise reads once, few, many or a size class.

D gene	V gene	J gene	clone size	CDR3 protein	CDR3 DNA
NA	TRBV29-1	TRBJ1-2	once	CSVEWGGAGGYTF	TGCAGCGTTGAATGGGGGGGCGCTGGTGGCTACACCTTC
TRBD2	TRBV7-8	TRBJ2-2	NA	CASSHSWAGGPRTGELFF	TGTGCCAGCAGCCATTCCTGGGCGGGAGGGCCCCGAACCGGGGAGCTGTTTTTT
NA	TRBV7-8	TRBJ1-2	NA	CASSLLQEGANYGYTF	TGTGCCAGCAGCTTATTGCAAGAGGGAGCTAACTATGGCTACACCTTC
NA	TRBV12-3/TRBV12-4	TRBJ1-4	NA	CASSPGGEKLFF	TGTGCCAGCAGCCCCGGGGGTGAAAAACTGTTTTTT
NA	TRBV27	TRBJ1-1	NA	CASSLGGPWPEAFF	TGTGCCAGCAGTTTAGGGGGACCGTGGCCTGAAGCTTTCTTT
NA	TRBV7-2	TRBJ2-1	NA	CASSLDLGIHNEQFF	TGTGCCAGCAGCTTAGATCTCGGGATCCACAATGAGCAGTTCTTC
TRBD1	TRBV5-4	TRBJ1-3	NA	CASSFNRGSTGNTIYF	TGTGCCAGCAGCTTCAACAGGGGTTCGACCGGAAACACCATATATTTT
NA	TRBV5-6	TRBJ2-3	few	CASSLGVKGRRDTQYF	TGTGCCAGCAGCTTGGGCGTGAAGGGCCGGAGAGATACGCAGTATTTT
NA	TRBV7-6	TRBJ2-3	once	CASALLPTRGDTQYF	TGTGCCAGCGCACTACTGCCGACGCGGGGAGATACGCAGTATTTT
NA	TRBV7-9	TRBJ2-7	NA	CASSLGGQSSYEQYF	TGTGCCAGCAGCTTAGGAGGGCAGAGCTCCTACGAGCAGTACTTC
NA	TRBV9	TRBJ1-2	NA	CASSPEGHGYGYTF	TGTGCCAGCAGCCCCGAAGGGCATGGCTATGGCTACACCTTC
NA	TRBV4-3	TRBJ2-5	NA	CASSQDWGKETQYF	TGCGCCAGCAGCCAAGATTGGGGAAAAGAGACCCAGTACTTC
TRBD1	TRBV20-1	TRBJ1-1	NA	CSASLPGGRTEAFF	TGCAGTGCTAGTTTGCCAGGGGGCCGAACTGAAGCTTTCTTT
NA	TRBV9	TRBJ2-6	NA	CASSVGAGRHVSGANVLTF	TGTGCCAGCAGCGTTGGTGCGGGACGGCATGTATCTGGGGCCAACGTCCTGACTTTC
NA	TRBV7-7	TRBJ2-5	NA	CASSPLGGGQETQYF	TGTGCCAGCAGCCCGCTAGGGGGTGGCCAAGAGACCCAGTACTTC
TRBD2	TRBV18	TRBJ2-1	once	CASSPGLDNEQFF	TGTGCCAGCTCACCAGGACTAGACAATGAGCAGTTCTTC